Listed below are T cell receptor beta chains from one sample, sequenced in a study of Ad26.COV2.S vaccination and SARS-CoV-2 variants. Sequenced by immunoSEQ multiplex PCR; TCRdb stores in-frame clones only, minus some. The repertoire holds fewer than 400,000 clones, with around 84% as singletons. Sequenced material: peripheral blood, taken in a trial of Ad26.COV2.S vaccine versus placebo. Receptor source: a person aged 18-60 years who received the Ad26.COV2.S COVID-19 vaccine or a placebo. Both conserved end residues are trimmed from each CDR3. D genes are given only for firm matches.

V,D,J,CDR3
TRBV6-5,.,TRBJ1-1,ASSNRVGDTEAF
TRBV18,.,TRBJ2-2,ASSPQRDPPTGELF
TRBV3-1/TRBV3-2,.,TRBJ1-4,ASSQGTRLGGEKLF
TRBV19,.,TRBJ1-2,ASSIPRVSYGYT
TRBV20-1,TRBD2,TRBJ2-5,SASNSRGTQETQY
TRBV2,TRBD1,TRBJ2-1,ASSGQGAGNEQF
TRBV6-1,.,TRBJ2-7,ASSEASYEQY
TRBV2,.,TRBJ1-5,ASSDQGLSNQPQH
TRBV19,.,TRBJ1-2,ASSIDRSVYGYT
TRBV6-1,.,TRBJ1-6,ASSEMRDSPLH
TRBV7-9,.,TRBJ2-5,ASSLEWETQY
TRBV30,.,TRBJ1-6,AWTPTATRNSPLH
TRBV18,.,TRBJ1-3,ASSPSRVKANTIY
TRBV2,.,TRBJ1-5,ASSVVRPGTLSNQPQH
TRBV2,.,TRBJ1-1,ASRVQMNTEAF
TRBV6-2/TRBV6-3,TRBD2,TRBJ2-5,ASSSRLADQETQY
TRBV5-6,TRBD2,TRBJ2-7,ASSPLAGKSSYEQY
TRBV5-1,TRBD1,TRBJ1-4,ASYSGTGNEKLF
TRBV19,.,TRBJ2-2,ASSIDPGLNTGELF
TRBV2,TRBD1,TRBJ2-7,ASRADRAGSYEQY
TRBV19,.,TRBJ1-2,ASRGRSTNYGYT
TRBV4-3,.,TRBJ1-1,ASSQVARGANTEAF
TRBV27,TRBD1,TRBJ1-5,ASSRDRPGGTQPQH
TRBV4-1,.,TRBJ2-2,ASSQEAAGAAGELF
TRBV6-5,.,TRBJ1-2,ASSTCGYT
TRBV2,.,TRBJ2-5,ASSEEWETQY
TRBV5-1,TRBD1,TRBJ2-1,ASSLAGGAGTKQF
TRBV9,.,TRBJ1-2,ASGGEEGRHYGYT
TRBV7-9,.,TRBJ1-1,ASSSSGGPEAF
TRBV3-1/TRBV3-2,.,TRBJ2-7,ASSQRVGYEQY
TRBV6-2/TRBV6-3,.,TRBJ1-1,ASSYSKGVNTEAF
TRBV5-5,.,TRBJ1-3,ASSEVGNTIY
TRBV7-6,TRBD1,TRBJ2-1,ASSLALGQGATNEQF
TRBV6-5,.,TRBJ2-7,ASSPAQGPYEQY
TRBV5-1,.,TRBJ1-6,ASSLGGPPNSYNSPLH
TRBV7-6,TRBD1,TRBJ1-1,ASSSPGTGNTEAF
TRBV27,TRBD2,TRBJ2-7,ASRTVAGSSYEQY
TRBV7-2,.,TRBJ2-3,ASSSGRGPLRTDTQY
TRBV5-1,.,TRBJ2-1,ASSLLAFVSYNEQF
TRBV2,.,TRBJ1-1,ASNPKRNTEAF
TRBV10-3,TRBD1,TRBJ2-7,AISGQGSEQY